A single sample gave rise to the 27 T cell receptor beta chains below, sequenced in a study of cytomegalovirus exposure and HLA in healthy donors. Vbeta (60) and Jbeta (13) primers were used in the PCR. Measured with immunoSEQ multiplex PCR; TCRdb has only the in-frame clones, and not every one. The sample records 120,000 or so clones, over 50% being singletons. Sample: PBMCs. Receptors originate from a woman aged 35 to 49 in good health and CMV-seropositive.

This clone appeared a single time. As DNA, the CDR3 is TGTGCCATCAGGGACAGCGCCAATCAGCCCCAGCATTTT. Protein: CAIRDSANQPQHF. V usage is TRBV10-3 and J usage is TRBJ1-5; D perhaps matches TRBD1 (6 bases). This CDR3 contains 13 residues. CDR1 and CDR2 from the germline V gene are ENHRY and SYGVKD. V was pared by 6 bases and J by 3 bases, with 9 bases between.

This rearrangement joins TRBV7-9 to TRBJ2-3; D is ambiguous. Germline lookup yields CDR1 SEHNR and CDR2 FQNEAQ (reference sequence). This CDR3 has 13 amino acids. V was clipped by 4 bases and J by 4 bases, with 9 bases between them. DNA for the CDR3: TGTGCCAGCAGCTCGATGGGCTCAGATACGCAGTATTTT. This encodes CASSSMGSDTQYF.

The J gene is TRBJ2-2, the V gene TRBV11-2; D gene unclear. CDR1 is SGHAT, CDR2 FQNNGV, per germline. The germline V and J ends were trimmed by 0 bases and 5 bases, with 4 bases remaining between them. The CDR3 totals 13 residues. The DNA of the CDR3 is TGTGCCAGCAGCTTAGATCTGACCGGGGAGCTGTTTTTT. It specifies CASSLDLTGELFF.

The chain joins TRBV9 to TRBJ2-3, with 7 bases aligning to TRBD2. This CDR3 comprises 21 residues. The J segment lost 0 bases and the V segment lost 0 bases, leaving 19 bases of the junction unmatched. Germline-derived CDR1 and CDR2 are SGDLS and YYNGEE. The CDR3 coding sequence is TGTGCCAGCAGCGTAGTCCCCTTTTTTGCGGACGGGACTACTAGCACAGATACGCAGTATTTT. Translated: CASSVVPFFADGTTSTDTQYF. Combining the CDR3 with reference TRBV9 and TRBJ2-3 gives the whole variable domain DSGVTQTPKHLITATGQRVTLRCSPRSGDLSVYWYQQSLDQGLQFLIQYYNGEERAKGNILERFSAQQFPDLHSELNLSSLELGDSALYFCASSVVPFFADGTTSTDTQYFGPGTRLTVL.

The CDR3, as DNA: TGCGCCAGCAGCTTGGAATCAGGGGACTATGGCTACACCTTC. It specifies CASSLESGDYGYTF. The gene calls are TRBV5-1 and TRBJ1-2, with a possible D match to TRBD1 (6 bases). V shed 0 bases and J shed 3 bases, with 9 bases lying between them. CDR3 size: 14 residues. The germline CDR1 and CDR2 sequences are SGHRS and YFSETQ.

The chain links TRBV7-8 to TRBJ2-1; D is ambiguous. V was cut by 6 bases and J by 0 bases, with 12 bases left in between. CDR1 and CDR2 from the germline V gene are SGHVS and FQNEAQ. CDR3 size: 15 residues. Written as DNA, the CDR3 is TGTGCCAGCAGGTCACTTTTGAGCTCCTACAATGAGCAGTTCTTC. This sequence encodes CASRSLLSSYNEQFF.

The J gene is TRBJ2-5, the V gene TRBV27, with a tentative D call TRBD1 (6 bases). V lost 2 bases and J lost 3, with 19 bases in between. The CDR3 runs to 17 residues. CDR1 is MNHEY, CDR2 SMNVEV, per germline (reference sequence). The CDR3 DNA reads TGTGCCAGCAGTTTACCCCCTGGGGGTGCAGGGGAAGAGACCCAGTACTTC. This sequence encodes CASSLPPGGAGEETQYF.

This clone showed up just a few times. This chain connects TRBV7-6 to TRBJ1-5; no clear D gene. Germline V lookup: CDR1 SGHVS, CDR2 FNYEAQ. This CDR3 comprises 13 residues. The V end lost 5 bases, the J end lost 4 bases, and 9 bases lay between the germline ends. CDR3 DNA: TGTGCCAGCAGCCGAAGAGCAAATCAGCCCCAGCATTTT. Residues: CASSRRANQPQHF.

This clone was detected only a few times. The J gene is TRBJ2-1, the V gene TRBV7-6, with TRBD2 matching over 16 bases. Germline CDR1 is SGHVS and CDR2 is FNYEAQ. This CDR3 has 17 amino acids. The V gene end was trimmed by 4 bases and the J gene end by 9 bases; junction bases not matched to a gene: 9. This CDR3 reads CASSSLPGLAGGGEQFF. CDR3 bases: TGTGCCAGCAGCTCGCTCCCGGGACTAGCGGGAGGGGGTGAGCAGTTCTTC. Supplemented by reference TRBV7-6 and TRBJ2-1, the full variable domain reads GAGVSQSPRYKVTKRGQDVALRCDPISGHVSLYWYRQALGQGPEFLTYFNYEAQQDKSGLPNDRFSAERPEGSISTLTIQRTEQRDSAMYRCASSSLPGLAGGGEQFFGPGTRLTVL.

This clone has a handful of counts. The rearrangement joins TRBV16 to TRBJ1-3; D not resolved. Trimming took 4 bases from V and 4 from J, leaving 11 bases between them. This CDR3 is built from 14 residues. The germline CDR1 and CDR2 sequences are KGHSY and FQNENV. CDR3 bases: TGTGCCAGCAGCCTGTCGGGGAGCGGAAACACCATATATTTT. Translated: CASSLSGSGNTIYF.

A few counts support this clone. V and J are TRBV19 and TRBJ2-7, with D maybe TRBD2 (6 bases). Germline assignment: CDR1 LNHDA and CDR2 SQIVND (reference sequence). Trimming stripped 5 bases from V and 3 bases from J, with 20 bases between. The CDR3 consists of 16 residues. The CDR3 reads CASSLSRDWSDYEQYF. DNA for the CDR3: TGTGCCAGTAGTCTATCTCGGGACTGGTCCGACTACGAGCAGTACTTC.

This clone was observed a handful of times. The chain links TRBV11-2 to TRBJ2-1, with 10 positions matching TRBD2. The germline V gene encodes CDR1 SGHAT and CDR2 FQNNGV. The CDR3 is 15 residues long. With V trimmed by 1 base and J by 8 bases, 5 bases remained unmatched. The CDR3 protein is CASSLGLAGDDEQFF. As DNA, the CDR3 is TGTGCCAGCAGCTTAGGCCTAGCGGGAGATGATGAGCAGTTCTTC.

The chain joins TRBV2 to TRBJ1-1, with D perhaps TRBD1 (6 bases). The CDR3 totals 11 residues. V gave up 6 bases and J gave up 12 bases, with 14 bases separating them. The germline CDR1 and CDR2 sequences are SNHLY and FYNNEI. The DNA of the CDR3 is TGTGCCAGCAGAGATACAGGGTTAACTTTCTTT. Translating gives CASRDTGLTFF.

This clone was observed a handful of times. V and J are TRBV2 and TRBJ2-3; 14 positions match TRBD2. Trimming at V came to 8 bases and at J to 5 bases, leaving 6 bases not matched to a gene. CDR1 SNHLY and CDR2 FYNNEI come from the germline V gene. The CDR3 has 15 amino acids. The CDR3: CASGGLAGVGDTQYF. DNA for the CDR3: TGTGCCAGCGGGGGACTAGCGGGAGTTGGAGATACGCAGTATTTT.

The chain links TRBV28 to TRBJ2-5; TRBD1 aligns across 10 bases. After removal of 6 bases from V and 5 bases from J, the junction contained 6 bases not matched to a gene. CDR3 length equals 14 residues. Germline V lookup: CDR1 MDHEN, CDR2 SYDVKM. CDR3 sequence (DNA): TGTGCCAGCAGCCTGACAGGGGGCAGCGAGACCCAGTACTTC. Amino acid sequence: CASSLTGGSETQYF.

This chain links TRBV9 with TRBJ2-2; no clear D gene. Trimming cost V 4 bases and J 0 bases, with 10 bases left between them. Germline V CDR1 and CDR2: SGDLS, YYNGEE. The CDR3 runs 15 residues. The CDR3 here is CASSPYTANTGELFF. The CDR3 DNA sequence: TGTGCCAGCAGCCCCTATACAGCGAACACCGGGGAGCTGTTTTTT. Drawing the rest from reference TRBV9 and TRBJ2-2, the complete variable domain is DSGVTQTPKHLITATGQRVTLRCSPRSGDLSVYWYQQSLDQGLQFLIQYYNGEERAKGNILERFSAQQFPDLHSELNLSSLELGDSALYFCASSPYTANTGELFFGEGSRLTVL.

Written as DNA, the CDR3 is TGCGCCAGCAGCTCCGACAGGGAAGGTGGCTACACCTTC. It translates to CASSSDREGGYTF. The chain combines TRBV5-1 with TRBJ1-2, with 7 bases fitting TRBD1. This CDR3 has 13 amino acids. V lost 3 bases to trimming and J lost 7 bases; unmatched junction nucleotides: 6. Germline-derived CDR1 and CDR2 are SGHRS and YFSETQ.

V gene TRBV7-2 combines with J gene TRBJ2-3; TRBD1 matches at 12 bases. J lost 9 bases, V lost 5 bases, and 9 bases had no gene match. CDR3 size: 15 residues. Germline CDR1 and CDR2: SGHTA and FQGNSA. The CDR3 region is CASSTGTGGPRTQYF. The CDR3 region has the DNA TGTGCCAGCAGCACCGGGACAGGGGGCCCTAGGACGCAGTATTTT.

This clone was seen a single time. This chain uses TRBV27 with TRBJ1-5, with D possibly being TRBD1 (6 bases). V was trimmed by 5 bases and J by 6 bases, leaving 8 bases between them. The CDR3 is made up of 12 amino acids. Germline values: CDR1 MNHEY, CDR2 SMNVEV (reference sequence). CDR3 nucleotide sequence: TGTGCCAGCAGTACACAGGGTCAGCCCCAGCATTTT. Translation: CASSTQGQPQHF.

This clone turned up a few times. DNA for the CDR3: TGTGCCAGCAGCGTAGCTAGCACAGTTAACTATGGCTACACCTTC. This sequence encodes CASSVASTVNYGYTF. The J gene is TRBJ1-2, the V gene TRBV9; D not certain. Germline assignment: CDR1 SGDLS and CDR2 YYNGEE. The CDR3 contains 15 residues. Trimming took 0 bases from V and 1 from J, leaving 10 bases between them.

The chain couples TRBV7-2 to TRBJ1-1, with D uncertain. V was clipped by 6 bases and J by 1 base, with 12 bases between them. The CDR3 length is 14 residues. Germline lookup yields CDR1 SGHTA and CDR2 FQGNSA. The CDR3 nucleotides read TGTGCCAGCAGATATAGATACGGGAACACTGAAGCTTTCTTT. This encodes CASRYRYGNTEAFF.

The CDR3 spells CASSFRGVSTDTQYF. CDR3 in DNA: TGCGCCAGCAGCTTCAGGGGGGTGTCCACAGATACGCAGTATTTT. The V gene is TRBV5-1, the J gene TRBJ2-3; D is perhaps TRBD1 (7 bases). The V and J ends lost 2 bases and 2 bases respectively, with 12 bases between them. The CDR3 is made up of 15 amino acids. Germline CDR1 reads SGHRS; CDR2 reads YFSETQ.

The chain employs TRBV7-9 and TRBJ2-7, with 8 nucleotides matching TRBD2. This CDR3 is 15 amino acids long. J lost 2 bases, V lost 5 bases, and 8 bases had no gene match. In germline, CDR1 is SEHNR, CDR2 FQNEAQ (reference sequence). CDR3 sequence reads: CASSPGRGKTYEQYF. CDR3 in DNA: TGTGCCAGCAGCCCCGGGAGGGGGAAGACCTACGAGCAGTACTTC.

The gene calls are TRBV19 and TRBJ2-7, with 9 bases fitting TRBD2. V dropped 7 bases and J dropped 3; count of bases not matched to a gene: 16. Germline V gene sequence: CDR1 LNHDA, CDR2 SQIVND (reference sequence). The CDR3 loop spans 17 amino acids. Written as DNA, the CDR3 is TGTGCCAGTAAGCGGGAGGAATCAGTCTCACTCAACTACGAGCAGTACTTC. This translates into CASKREESVSLNYEQYF.

This chain connects TRBV4-2 to TRBJ2-7; TRBD2 matches 7 bases. Trimming removed 1 base from V and 4 bases from J; junction bases left unmatched: 10. The CDR3 contains 16 residues. Germline V gene sequence: CDR1 LGHNA, CDR2 YNFKEQ. CDR3 region: CASSQGPPSGKYEQYF. The CDR3 region has the DNA TGTGCCAGCAGCCAAGGCCCCCCTAGCGGTAAATACGAGCAGTACTTC.

This clone appeared a few times. As DNA, the CDR3 is TGTGCCAGCTCACGTCGCCCAGGCGCAGATACGCAGTATTTT. It yields the protein CASSRRPGADTQYF. The chain combines TRBV18 with TRBJ2-3; D remains unclear. The V gene lost 4 bases and the J gene lost 4 bases, with 12 bases spanning the gap. The CDR3 loop spans 14 amino acids. Germline V gives CDR1 KGHSH, CDR2 LQKENI. The variable domain in full, completed from reference TRBV18 and TRBJ2-3, reads NAGVMQNPRHLVRRRGQEARLRCSPMKGHSHVYWYRQLPEEGLKFMVYLQKENIIDESGMPKERFSAEFPKEGPSILRIQQVVRGDSAAYFCASSRRPGADTQYFGPGTRLTVL.

The chain is built from TRBV2 and TRBJ1-1; 8 nucleotides line up with TRBD1. The CDR3 covers 16 residues. The V gene's germline CDR1 is SNHLY and CDR2 FYNNEI. Unmatched junction bases numbered 6, after V lost 2 bases and J lost 1 base. The DNA of the CDR3 is TGTGCCAGCAGTGAACAATCCGGACAGGGGAACACTGAAGCTTTCTTT. Translation gives CASSEQSGQGNTEAFF. Drawing the rest from reference TRBV2 and TRBJ1-1, the complete variable domain is EPEVTQTPSHQVTQMGQEVILRCVPISNHLYFYWYRQILGQKVEFLVSFYNNEISEKSEIFDDQFSVERPDGSNFTLKIRSTKLEDSAMYFCASSEQSGQGNTEAFFGQGTRLTVV.